The present TCR beta chain was sequenced within a study of spatial heterogeneity in lung cancer. General observations from the study: Counts that tracked tumor mutation counts were those of expanded intratumoral alpha and beta TCRs.

From the 5' RACE reads, TCRdb called clonotypes with MiXCR, one entry per CDR3 protein. This sample has about 1,400 distinct CDR3 sequences, with 21% found just once. Time point denoted: sample taken at primary tumor resection. The 60 to 90 donors had untreated early-stage non-small cell lung cancer. Turning to this clonotype: The antigen remains undetermined. This beta chain slipped into a library made for alpha chains as a stray read, so its size is not meaningful.

The clonotype originates from a male donor with early-stage non-small cell lung cancer. The sample was lung tumor tissue, taken at surgery.

CDR3 in amino acids: CASSYSTQRETQYF. The CDR3 DNA reads TGTGCCAGCAGTTACTCGACGCAGAGAGAGACCCAGTACTTC. V and J are TRBV6-5 and TRBJ2-5, with D unresolved. The germline V gene has CDR1 MNHEY and CDR2 SVGAGI. V gave up 0 bases and J gave up 4 bases, with 9 bases separating them. The CDR3 runs to 14 residues.